The sequence of this TCR beta chain was determined in a study of blood T cells in healthy people across ages. A second PCR, run for 7 to 11 cycles, used a sample-barcoded 5' primer plus a J-beta primer mix. From each sample, at least 2.5 million paired-end reads containing CDR3 were obtained. TCRdb re-called the 5' RACE reads through MiXCR, storing one row per CDR3 protein. The sample holds 1 million or so distinct CDR3 sequences; 40% to 50% are singletons and the top ten take 18%. Whole-study results and caveats: Total diversity from one million sequenced T cells was likely underestimated.

Points on this clonotype: Its antigen is unidentified.

Germline-derived CDR1 and CDR2 are SQVTM and ANQGSEA. After removal of 3 bases from V and 2 bases from J, the junction contained 5 bases not matched to a gene. There are 15 residues in the CDR3. V is TRBV29-1 and J is TRBJ2-3; 10 bases fit TRBD2. Sequenced: blood. The origin of this receptor is a woman between 55 and 75 years old in good health. CDR3 region: CSVDPSGGVTDTQYF. CDR3 in DNA: TGCAGCGTTGACCCTAGCGGGGGAGTCACAGATACGCAGTATTTT.